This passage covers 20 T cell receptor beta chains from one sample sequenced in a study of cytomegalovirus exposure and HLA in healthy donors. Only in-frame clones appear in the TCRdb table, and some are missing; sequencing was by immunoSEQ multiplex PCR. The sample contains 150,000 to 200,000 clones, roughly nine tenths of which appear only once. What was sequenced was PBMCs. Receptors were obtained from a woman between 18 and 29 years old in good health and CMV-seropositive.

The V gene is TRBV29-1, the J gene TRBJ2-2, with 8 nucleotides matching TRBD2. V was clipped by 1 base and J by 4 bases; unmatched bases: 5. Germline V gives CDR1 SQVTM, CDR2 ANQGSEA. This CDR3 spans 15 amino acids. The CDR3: CSVEAAAGGTGELFF. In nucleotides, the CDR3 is TGCAGCGTTGAAGCAGCGGCGGGAGGCACCGGGGAGCTGTTTTTT.

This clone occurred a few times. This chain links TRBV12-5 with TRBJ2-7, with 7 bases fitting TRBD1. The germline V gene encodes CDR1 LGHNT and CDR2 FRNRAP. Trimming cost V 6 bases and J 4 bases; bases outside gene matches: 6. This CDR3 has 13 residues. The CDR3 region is CASGETGWYEQYF. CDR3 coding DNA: TGTGCTAGTGGAGAGACAGGGTGGTACGAGCAGTACTTC.

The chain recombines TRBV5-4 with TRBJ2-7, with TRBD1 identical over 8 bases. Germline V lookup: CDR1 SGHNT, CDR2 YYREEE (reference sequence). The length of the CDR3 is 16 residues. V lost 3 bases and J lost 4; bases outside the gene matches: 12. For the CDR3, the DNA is TGTGCCAGCAGCTCCGGCACAGGGGGGTACGGTTACGAGCAGTACTTC. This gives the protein CASSSGTGGYGYEQYF.

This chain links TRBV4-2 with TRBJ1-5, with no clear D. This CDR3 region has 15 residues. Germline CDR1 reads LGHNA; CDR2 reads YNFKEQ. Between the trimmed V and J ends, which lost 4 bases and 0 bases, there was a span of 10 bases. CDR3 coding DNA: TGTGCCAGCAGCCCCAACGAGGTTAGCAATCAGCCCCAGCATTTT. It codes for CASSPNEVSNQPQHF.

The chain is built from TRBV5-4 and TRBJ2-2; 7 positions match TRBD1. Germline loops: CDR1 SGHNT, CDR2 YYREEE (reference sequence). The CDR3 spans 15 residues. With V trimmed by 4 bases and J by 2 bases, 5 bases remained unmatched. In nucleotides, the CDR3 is TGTGCCAGCAGCCCCGGGACAGAAAACACCGGGGAGCTGTTTTTT. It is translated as CASSPGTENTGELFF.

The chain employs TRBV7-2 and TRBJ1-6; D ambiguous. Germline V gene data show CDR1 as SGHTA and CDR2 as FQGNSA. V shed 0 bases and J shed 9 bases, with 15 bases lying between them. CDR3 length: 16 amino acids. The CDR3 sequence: CASSLASGSPISPLHF. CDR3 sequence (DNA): TGTGCCAGCAGCTTAGCGTCAGGAAGCCCAATTTCACCCCTCCACTTT. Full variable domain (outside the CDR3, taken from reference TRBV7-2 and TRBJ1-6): GAGVSQSPSNKVTEKGKDVELRCDPISGHTALYWYRQSLGQGLEFLIYFQGNSAPDKSGLPSDRFSAERTGGSVSTLTIQRTQQEDSAVYLCASSLASGSPISPLHFGNGTRLTVT.

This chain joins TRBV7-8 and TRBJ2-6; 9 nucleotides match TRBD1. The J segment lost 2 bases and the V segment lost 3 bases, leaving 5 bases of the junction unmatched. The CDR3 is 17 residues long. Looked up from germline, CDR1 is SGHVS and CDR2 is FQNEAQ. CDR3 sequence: CASSFRDRVAGANVLTF. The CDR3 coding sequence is TGTGCCAGCAGCTTCCGGGACAGGGTGGCTGGGGCCAACGTCCTGACTTTC.

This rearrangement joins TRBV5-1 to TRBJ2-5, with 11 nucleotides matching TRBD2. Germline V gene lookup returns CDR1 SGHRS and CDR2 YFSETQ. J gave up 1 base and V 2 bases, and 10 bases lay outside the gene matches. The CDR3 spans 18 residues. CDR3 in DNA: TGCGCCAGCAGCTTACCGGGACTAGCGGTTGGGGGCCAAGAGACCCAGTACTTC. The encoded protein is CASSLPGLAVGGQETQYF.

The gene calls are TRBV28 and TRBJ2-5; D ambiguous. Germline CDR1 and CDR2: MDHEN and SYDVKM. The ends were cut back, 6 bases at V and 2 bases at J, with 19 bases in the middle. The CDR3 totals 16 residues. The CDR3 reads CASSSPLAAVQETQYF. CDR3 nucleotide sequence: TGTGCCAGCAGCTCCCCCTTGGCGGCAGTACAAGAGACCCAGTACTTC. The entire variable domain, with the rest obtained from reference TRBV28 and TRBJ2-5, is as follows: DVKVTQSSRYLVKRTGEKVFLECVQDMDHENMFWYRQDPGLGLRLIYFSYDVKMKEKGDIPEGYSVSREKKERFSLILESASTNQTSMYLCASSSPLAAVQETQYFGPGTRLLVL.

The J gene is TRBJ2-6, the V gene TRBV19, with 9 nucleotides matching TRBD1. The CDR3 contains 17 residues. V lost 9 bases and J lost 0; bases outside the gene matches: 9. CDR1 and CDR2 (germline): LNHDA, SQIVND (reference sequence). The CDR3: CASAEQGAHSGANVLTF. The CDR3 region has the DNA TGTGCCAGCGCAGAACAGGGGGCCCACTCTGGGGCCAACGTCCTGACTTTC.

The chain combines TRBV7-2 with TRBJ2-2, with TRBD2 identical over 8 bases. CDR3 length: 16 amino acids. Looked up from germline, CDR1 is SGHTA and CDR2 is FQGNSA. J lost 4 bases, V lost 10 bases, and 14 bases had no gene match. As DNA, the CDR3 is TGTGCCACCCCAGCTTCCAGCGGGAGACGCACCGGGGAGCTGTTTTTT. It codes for CATPASSGRRTGELFF.

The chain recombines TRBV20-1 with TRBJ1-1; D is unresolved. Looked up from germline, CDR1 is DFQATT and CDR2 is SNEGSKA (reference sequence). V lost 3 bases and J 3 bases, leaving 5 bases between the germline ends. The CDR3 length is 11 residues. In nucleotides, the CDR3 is TGCAGTGCTAGGGAGGACACTGAAGCTTTCTTT. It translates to CSAREDTEAFF.

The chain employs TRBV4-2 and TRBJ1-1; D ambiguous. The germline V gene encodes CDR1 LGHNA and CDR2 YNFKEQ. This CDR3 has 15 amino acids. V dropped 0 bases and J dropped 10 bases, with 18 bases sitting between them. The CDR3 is CASSQDREVLRGAFF. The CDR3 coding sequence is TGTGCCAGCAGCCAAGATCGGGAGGTTTTACGGGGAGCTTTCTTT.

This chain's CDR3 is CASSAGGTSGDLGTQYF. The CDR3 nucleotides read TGTGCCAGCAGCGCGGGGGGGACTAGCGGCGATTTAGGGACCCAGTACTTC. The V and J genes are TRBV9 and TRBJ2-5, with 11 bases fitting TRBD2. V was clipped by 3 bases and J by 7 bases; unmatched bases: 14. CDR1 is SGDLS and CDR2 is YYNGEE in the germline V gene. This CDR3 is built from 17 residues.

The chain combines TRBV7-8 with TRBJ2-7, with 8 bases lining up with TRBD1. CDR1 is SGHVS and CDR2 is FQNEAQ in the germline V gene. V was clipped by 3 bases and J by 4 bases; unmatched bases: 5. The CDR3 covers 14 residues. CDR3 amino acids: CASSFGQGLYEQYF. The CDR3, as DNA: TGTGCCAGCAGCTTCGGACAGGGATTGTACGAGCAGTACTTC.

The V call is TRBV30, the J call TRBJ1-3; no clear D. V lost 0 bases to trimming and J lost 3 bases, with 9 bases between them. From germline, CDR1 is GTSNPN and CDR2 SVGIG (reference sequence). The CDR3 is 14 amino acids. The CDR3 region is CAWSVPAGGNTIYF. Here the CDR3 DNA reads TGTGCCTGGAGTGTACCCGCAGGTGGAAACACCATATATTTT.

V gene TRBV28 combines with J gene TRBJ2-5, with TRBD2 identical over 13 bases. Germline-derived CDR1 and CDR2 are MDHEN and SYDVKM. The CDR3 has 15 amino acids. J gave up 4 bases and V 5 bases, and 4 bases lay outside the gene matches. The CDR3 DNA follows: TGTGCCAGCAGTAGGACTAGCGGGAGACTAGAGACCCAGTACTTC. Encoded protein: CASSRTSGRLETQYF. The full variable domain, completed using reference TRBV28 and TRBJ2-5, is DVKVTQSSRYLVKRTGEKVFLECVQDMDHENMFWYRQDPGLGLRLIYFSYDVKMKEKGDIPEGYSVSREKKERFSLILESASTNQTSMYLCASSRTSGRLETQYFGPGTRLLVL.

The CDR3, as DNA: TGTGCCAGCAGTTATTTGTCCGGGAGGCGGAGAGACGAGCAGTACTTC. Its protein is CASSYLSGRRRDEQYF. V is TRBV7-8 and J is TRBJ2-7; 7 bases fit TRBD2. V shed 6 bases, J shed 5 bases, and the junction held 16 bases outside the gene matches. The CDR3 runs 16 residues. Germline V CDR1 and CDR2: SGHVS, FQNEAQ.

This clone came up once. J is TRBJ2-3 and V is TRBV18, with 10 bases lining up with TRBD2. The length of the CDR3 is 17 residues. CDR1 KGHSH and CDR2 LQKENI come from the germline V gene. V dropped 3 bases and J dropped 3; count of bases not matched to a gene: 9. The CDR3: CASSPASGRVETDTQYF. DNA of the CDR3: TGTGCCAGCTCACCCGCTAGCGGGAGAGTGGAAACAGATACGCAGTATTTT.

CDR3 nucleotides: TGTGCCAGCAGTTACTCGAAAGGAGGGTTGCACGAGCAGTACTTC. It is translated as CASSYSKGGLHEQYF. The chain recombines TRBV6-5 with TRBJ2-7; D is possibly TRBD2 (6 bases). V was trimmed by 0 bases and J by 5 bases, leaving 14 bases between them. There are 15 residues in the CDR3. Germline values: CDR1 MNHEY, CDR2 SVGAGI.